This entry is about one TCR beta chain. This clone was recorded a few times. What this receptor recognizes is not known. No base quality information exists; no much larger clone differs at one position. The cohort consisted of approximately 670 healthy bone marrow donors. At the time of sampling, every cohort member was nominally healthy, though immune exposures that went unrecorded were likely present. The donor was CMV seronegative and belonged to the group of 320 or so seronegative cohort members. Each donor provided a peripheral blood sample, and peripheral blood mononuclear cells were used for TCR beta sequencing. The Qiagen DNeasy Blood Extraction Kit was used to extract genomic DNA from the blood cell samples. CDR1 and CDR2 (MRHNA, SNTAGT) derive from the germline V gene. V was cut back by 0 bases and J by 4 bases, leaving a gap of 14 bases between them. Its CDR3 holds 16 amino acids, cysteine through phenylalanine. Solely the CDR3 DNA is kept, with 48 bases framed from the first base.

This sample was taken from a study of cytomegalovirus exposure and HLA in healthy donors (dated by TCRdb to 2016 to 2017). Study-wide context: According to an earlier analysis of a few hundred of the donors, about 170 million T cells yielded over 90 million unique TCR beta sequences and about 300 Gb of sequence data. A later analysis re-analyzed previously published TCR beta repertoires from 650 to 800 donors and added high-resolution HLA genotyping to study TCR occurrence patterns. Approximately 310 gigabases of sequencing data and tens of millions of unique TCR sequences were included in an early release covering about 700 HLA-typed donors. In an earlier analysis of 587 of the donors, high-throughput TCR beta sequencing was used to judge whether each TCR beta V gene segment behaved as functional or pseudogenic. Class I and class II HLA loci were covered by the typing at four-digit resolution. Using immunosequencing, the study profiled T cell repertoires from fewer than 850 subjects and related those repertoires to cytomegalovirus serostatus. To predict cytomegalovirus infection status, the study combined high-throughput TCR immunosequencing, statistical association of individual TCRs with disease status, and machine learning. All discovery cohort repertoires had been generated using a single sequencing platform. Five DR-DQ haplotypes were handled as single units for association and clustering, since linkage in the cohort was strong. The genetic ancestry cluster associated with self-reported Caucasian donors included 81% of the roughly 360 genotyped donors. Donor age, sex, ethnicity and CMV serostatus were collected together with the repertoire data. Typing coverage differed by locus: A, B, C, DRB1 and DQB1 were typed in about 620-630 donors, DQA1 in about 550, DPA1 in around 610, and DPB1 in just under 490. Across approximately 400 genotyped donors of the cohort, an average of about 220,000 unique TCR beta nucleotide sequences per donor were sequenced, and 15% to 20% of those sequences were non-productive. In the later analysis, no new phenotypic data were used to find candidate immune exposures; instead, reliance was placed on TCR beta sequences and their occurrence across donors. In addition to the first cohort of about 650 subjects, a separate validation cohort of approximately 110 different subjects was used. The aim of the study was to test whether cataloging public T cell receptors could identify signatures of past pathogen exposure. In a later genetic analysis, genome-wide SNP genotypes for about 65% of the roughly 670 donors were used, and that subset was treated as a discovery cohort.

Overall study results and their limits: It was suggested by the authors that the approach could potentially be generalized to other disease states and immunological phenotypes. A further reported finding was that TCR beta sequences accurately predicted the HLA-A and HLA-B alleles for most subjects in the first cohort. HLA typing was unavailable for some donors at each locus, so association tests used only the typed subset. A group of highly shared sequence variants was considered likely to be a technical artifact of the sequencing pipeline. A later analysis found that TCR association rates varied across HLA loci, with DRB1 alleles showing the most associated TCRs and HLA-C alleles the fewest. The presence/absence analyses assumed that sequencing depth was roughly uniform across donors, and that assumption may not be true. According to a later genetic analysis, donors in an Asian-associated ancestry cluster had fewer N-insertions in productive TCRs than the roughly 660-donor mean. Broadly in line with IMGT annotations, most TCR beta V segments showed up in productive rearrangements about 87% or about 30% of the time in an earlier analysis of 587 of the donors. Linkage disequilibrium might explain the correlated functional status among segregating V segments, but an unknown experimental factor could not be excluded. A later analysis associated about 17,000 TCR beta sequences with specific HLA alleles at a false discovery rate of 0.05. Because counts were too low, more than 15 rarely observed V segments, including chromosome 9 orphons, were excluded from the earlier analysis of several hundred of the donors. Three of the identified cytomegalovirus-associated TCR beta chains were confirmed in vitro to be specific for cytomegalovirus antigens. In a later analysis, HLA-associated TCR beta chains were found to be more clonally expanded and to have lower generation probabilities than equally common non-associated chains. The study gave a list of over 150 TCR beta chains associated with cytomegalovirus. Across donors, most TCR sequences were observed very rarely, whereas some public TCRs were present in many individuals. Because the 87-base-pair reads could not distinguish some IMGT-functional V segments, including TRBV6-2 and TRBV6-3, those segments were excluded. Several of the top co-occurrence clusters appeared to be linked to parvovirus B19, influenza, CMV and Epstein-Barr virus, according to a later analysis. The classifier was reported to diagnose cytomegalovirus status with high specificity and sensitivity in both the original cohort and the validation cohort. A later analysis found that most CMV-associated TCR beta chains appeared HLA-restricted, with HLA associations seemingly driven largely by CMV exposure. A later genetic analysis associated a missense DCLRE1C variant with V-gene and J-gene trimming of TCR beta chains, and an independent cohort replicated the association. Only TCR beta chains were sequenced in this cohort, and the absence of alpha or paired-chain data limited detectable features. The only immune exposure information available for the cohort was CMV serostatus. Strong co-occurrence of HLA alleles, especially DR and DQ, made assigning TCR associations to individual alleles difficult.

The receptor library was made with the immunoSEQ multiplex PCR assay. For the multiplex PCR, a mixture combining 60 forward primers for TCR Vbeta segments and 13 reverse primers for TCR Jbeta segments was used. The CDR3 region of rearranged TCR beta genes was amplified from genomic DNA with a multiplex PCR assay. The Illumina HiSeq System was used to sequence the amplified TCR beta libraries as 87-base-pair reads. Regarding the original processing steps: In a later analysis, about 80 million unique TCR beta chains were counted across the 500 to 850 repertoires, and roughly 11 million of these chains were shared by at least two donors. To remove PCR and sequencing errors, raw reads were error-corrected and collapsed into unique sequences using a nearest-neighbor algorithm that merged closely related sequences. To assign V, D and J gene segments, CDR3 sequences were aligned to IMGT reference sequences. For a sequence to be retained, at least a six-nucleotide match to both a V gene segment and a J gene segment was required. Rearrangements were called productive when the CDR3 lacked stop codons and stayed in frame with V and J; all others were non-productive. Following IMGT convention, CDR3 was defined as the stretch from the second conserved V-encoded cysteine to the conserved J-encoded phenylalanine. The earlier analysis of 500 to 650 of the donors excluded any sequence lacking an unambiguous match to a single V gene segment. An earlier analysis of 587 of the donors called V segments functional above 56.7% productive rearrangements and segregating when the between-donor standard deviation exceeded 5%. A statistical classification framework was built for diagnosing cytomegalovirus status from the catalog of TCR beta chain sequences. A later analysis assigned V and J genes by comparing TCR nucleotide sequences with IMGT/GENE-DB human TR gene sequences. Using the TCRdist pipeline, a later analysis assigned CDR3 sequences along with most-parsimonious VDJ recombination scenarios. A later analysis defined each TCR beta chain by its CDR3 amino acid sequence plus V-gene family, and excluded reads lacking a unique V-gene family. As a way to deal with suspected cross-contamination and a sequencing artifact, a later analysis dropped over 550 nucleotide sequences that were highly shared and had low generation probability. A later analysis calculated a clonal expansion index for each public chain from normalized within-repertoire ranks of inferred template counts. In a later analysis, generation probabilities were computed with a VDJ recombination model fitted to out-of-frame rearrangements, and the resulting probabilities were checked against IGoR. A later analysis scored TCR-TCR, TCR-HLA and TCR-CMV co-occurrence with hypergeometric tests, applying a repertoire-size bias correction to TCR pairs. A later analysis estimated false discovery rates by permuting HLA or CMV assignments 20 times. In a later analysis, co-occurring TCRs were grouped with DBSCAN, and TCRdist sequence similarity was added when clustering was performed within HLA-allele-positive subsets. For co-occurrence clustering, repertoires with fewer than 30,000 or more than 120,000 public chains were excluded, along with four or five repertoires with anomalous nucleotide sharing. TCRdb mirrors the immuneACCESS table, restricted to in-frame sequences. Some clones are absent from its copies; in checked studies, under half trace to an unresolved V gene, and the reason for the others is unknown. V and J calls plus clone size are reproduced from that table; the DNA served to infer D and trimming. This sample gives 65,000 to 90,000 clones in total; around 80% of them show up just once. About 2.3% of the sample lies in the top ten.

Sequenced input: PBMCs. In this chain, TRBV6-4 is recombined with TRBJ2-3, with no reliable assignment of the D segment. The receptor was isolated from a man aged 30-40 years in good health and CMV-seronegative. The CDR3 here reads CASSDSGSQASDTQYF. In nucleotides, the sequence is TGTGCCAGCAGTGACTCGGGTAGCCAAGCTTCAGATACGCAGTATTTT.